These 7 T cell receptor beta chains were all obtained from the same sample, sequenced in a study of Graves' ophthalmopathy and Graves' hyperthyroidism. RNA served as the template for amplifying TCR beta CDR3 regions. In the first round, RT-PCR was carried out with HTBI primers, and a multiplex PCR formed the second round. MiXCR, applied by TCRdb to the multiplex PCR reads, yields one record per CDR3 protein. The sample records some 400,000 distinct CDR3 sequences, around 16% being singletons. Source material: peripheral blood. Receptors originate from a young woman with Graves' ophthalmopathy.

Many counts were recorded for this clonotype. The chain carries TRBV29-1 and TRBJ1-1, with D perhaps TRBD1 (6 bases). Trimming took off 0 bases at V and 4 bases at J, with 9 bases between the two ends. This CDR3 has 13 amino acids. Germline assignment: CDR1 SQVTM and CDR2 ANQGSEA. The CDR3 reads CSVEEGAVTEAFF. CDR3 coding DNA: TGCAGCGTTGAAGAGGGGGCGGTCACTGAAGCTTTCTTT.

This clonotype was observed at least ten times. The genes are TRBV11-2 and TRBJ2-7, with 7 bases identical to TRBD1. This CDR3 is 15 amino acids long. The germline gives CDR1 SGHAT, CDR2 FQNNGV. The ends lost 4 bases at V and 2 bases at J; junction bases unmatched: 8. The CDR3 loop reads CASSSSGTVAYEQYF. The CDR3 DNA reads TGTGCCAGCAGCTCCTCCGGGACAGTCGCCTACGAGCAGTACTTC.

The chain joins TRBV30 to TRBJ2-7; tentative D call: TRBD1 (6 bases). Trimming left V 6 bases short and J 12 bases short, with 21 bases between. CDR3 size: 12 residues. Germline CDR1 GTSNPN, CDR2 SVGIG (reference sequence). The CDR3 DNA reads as TGTGCCTGTCTCCGGGACACGGAAATGCCGTACTTC. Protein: CACLRDTEMPYF.

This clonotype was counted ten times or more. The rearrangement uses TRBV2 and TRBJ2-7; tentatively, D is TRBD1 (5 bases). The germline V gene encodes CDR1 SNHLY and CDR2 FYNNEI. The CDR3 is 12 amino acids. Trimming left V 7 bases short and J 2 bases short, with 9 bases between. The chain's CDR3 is CASIMDTYEQYF. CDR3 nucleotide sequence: TGTGCCAGCATAATGGACACCTACGAGCAGTACTTC.

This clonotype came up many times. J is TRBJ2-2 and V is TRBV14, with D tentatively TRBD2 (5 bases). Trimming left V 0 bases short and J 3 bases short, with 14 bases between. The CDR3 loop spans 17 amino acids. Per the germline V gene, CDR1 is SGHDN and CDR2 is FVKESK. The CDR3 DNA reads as TGTGCCAGCAGCCAAGATGTCTGGCGGGTGGACACCGGGGAGCTGTTTTTT. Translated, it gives CASSQDVWRVDTGELFF.

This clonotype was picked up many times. In DNA, the CDR3 is TGTGCCAGCAGCTCGAATGGGGGCGGAGGCTACACCTTC. It yields the protein CASSSNGGGGYTF. V gene TRBV7-9 combines with J gene TRBJ1-2; D is possibly TRBD1 (6 bases). The germline V gene has CDR1 SEHNR and CDR2 FQNEAQ (reference sequence). Trimming cost V 4 bases and J 8 bases, with 14 bases left between them. The CDR3 loop spans 13 amino acids.

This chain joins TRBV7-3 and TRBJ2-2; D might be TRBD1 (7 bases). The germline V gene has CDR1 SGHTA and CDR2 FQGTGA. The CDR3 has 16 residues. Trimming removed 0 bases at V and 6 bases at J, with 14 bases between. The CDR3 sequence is CASSLTPSRGAGELFF. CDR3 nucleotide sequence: TGTGCCAGCAGCTTAACTCCCTCCAGGGGGGCCGGGGAGCTGTTTTTT.